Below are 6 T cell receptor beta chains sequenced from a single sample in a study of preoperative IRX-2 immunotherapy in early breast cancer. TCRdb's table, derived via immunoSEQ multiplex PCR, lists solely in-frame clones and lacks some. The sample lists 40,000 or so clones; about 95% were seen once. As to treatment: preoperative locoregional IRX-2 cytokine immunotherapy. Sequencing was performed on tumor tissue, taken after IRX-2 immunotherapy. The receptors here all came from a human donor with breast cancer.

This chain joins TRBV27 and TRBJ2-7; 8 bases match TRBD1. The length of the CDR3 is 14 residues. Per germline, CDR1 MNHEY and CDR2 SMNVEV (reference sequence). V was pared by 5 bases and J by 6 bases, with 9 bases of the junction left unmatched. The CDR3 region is CASSARQGLGEQYF. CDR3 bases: TGTGCCAGCAGTGCCCGACAGGGGCTAGGCGAGCAGTACTTC.

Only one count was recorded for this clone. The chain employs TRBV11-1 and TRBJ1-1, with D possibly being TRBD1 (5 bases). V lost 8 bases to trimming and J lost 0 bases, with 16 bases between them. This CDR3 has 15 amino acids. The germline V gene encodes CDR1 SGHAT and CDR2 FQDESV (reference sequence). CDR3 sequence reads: CASQGSRVVNTEAFF. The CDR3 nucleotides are TGTGCCAGCCAAGGGTCCAGGGTGGTGAACACTGAAGCTTTCTTT. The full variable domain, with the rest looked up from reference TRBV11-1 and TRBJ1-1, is EAEVAQSPRYKITEKSQAVAFWCDPISGHATLYWYRQILGQGPELLVQFQDESVVDDSQLPKDRFSAERLKGVDSTLKIQPAELGDSAMYLCASQGSRVVNTEAFFGQGTRLTVV.

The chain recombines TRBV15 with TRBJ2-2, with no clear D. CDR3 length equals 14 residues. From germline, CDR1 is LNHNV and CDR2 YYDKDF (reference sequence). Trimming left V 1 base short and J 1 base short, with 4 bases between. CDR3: CATSRGGNTGELFF. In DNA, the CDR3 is TGTGCCACCAGCAGAGGGGGGAACACCGGGGAGCTGTTTTTT.

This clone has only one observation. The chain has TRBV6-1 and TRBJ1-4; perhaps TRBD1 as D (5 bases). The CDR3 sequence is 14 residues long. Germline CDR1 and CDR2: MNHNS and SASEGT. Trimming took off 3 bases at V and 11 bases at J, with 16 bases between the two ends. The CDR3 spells CASSDFGRAEKLFF. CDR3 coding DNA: TGTGCCAGCAGTGATTTCGGCAGGGCAGAGAAACTGTTTTTT.

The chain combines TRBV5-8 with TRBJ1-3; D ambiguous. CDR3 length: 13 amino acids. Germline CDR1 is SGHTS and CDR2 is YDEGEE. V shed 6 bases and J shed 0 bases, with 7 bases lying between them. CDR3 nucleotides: TGTGCCAGCACCCCAGACTCTGGAAACACCATATATTTT. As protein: CASTPDSGNTIYF.

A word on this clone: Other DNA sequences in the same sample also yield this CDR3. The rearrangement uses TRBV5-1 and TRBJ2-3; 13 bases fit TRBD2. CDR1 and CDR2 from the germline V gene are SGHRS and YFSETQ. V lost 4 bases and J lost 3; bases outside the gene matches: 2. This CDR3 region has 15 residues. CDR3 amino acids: CASSLLAGGTDTQYF. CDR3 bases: TGCGCCAGCAGCCTACTAGCGGGGGGGACAGATACGCAGTATTTT.